These 5 T cell receptor beta chains originate from one sample sequenced in a study of vaccination and CD4 T cells after COVID-19. Described treatment: approximately 9-day PBMC culture with coronavirus spike peptide pools or control peptides (ViraFEST assay). For these receptors, no antigen is known. The Oncomine TCR Beta short-read assay sequenced DNA from cultured CD4+ T cells. From the PCR reads, TCRdb called clonotypes with MiXCR, one entry per CDR3 protein. The table lists thousands of distinct CDR3 sequences, about 61% of them singletons. Sequenced input: CD4+ T cells from blood, cultured in vitro. The receptors stem from a human donor who had recovered from COVID-19.

V and J are TRBV7-9 and TRBJ1-1; no definite D call. Trimming removed 3 bases from V and 1 base from J, with 18 bases in between. The CDR3 sequence is 17 residues long. Germline V gene data show CDR1 as SEHNR and CDR2 as FQNEAQ (reference sequence). This chain's CDR3 is CASSLLAGVLTNTEAFF. DNA of the CDR3: TGTGCCAGCAGCTTGCTGGCAGGAGTATTAACGAACACTGAAGCTTTCTTT.

The rearrangement joins TRBV6-2 or TRBV6-3 to TRBJ2-7; 10 positions match TRBD1. V dropped 6 bases and J dropped 9; count of bases not matched to a gene: 11. Per the germline V gene, CDR1 is MNHEY and CDR2 is SVGEGT. The CDR3 sequence is 14 residues long. CDR3 region: CASRTPGQGQRQYF. The CDR3 DNA reads TGTGCCAGCAGGACCCCGGGACAGGGGCAAAGGCAGTACTTC.

The chain joins TRBV2 to TRBJ2-7; TRBD1 agrees at 7 bases. The germline CDR1 and CDR2 sequences are SNHLY and FYNNEI. V was pared by 6 bases and J by 4 bases, with 9 bases of the junction left unmatched. The CDR3 is made up of 14 amino acids. The CDR3: CASSVRDSRYEQYF. CDR3 in DNA: TGTGCCAGCAGCGTTCGGGACAGTCGTTACGAGCAGTACTTC.

This chain uses TRBV28 with TRBJ1-2; tentative D call: TRBD1 (6 bases). The V end was cut by 9 bases, the J end by 4 bases, with 15 bases between. This CDR3 has 13 amino acids. Germline V gene data show CDR1 as MDHEN and CDR2 as SYDVKM. CDR3 coding DNA: TGTGCCAGTGGGAGACAGGTGGGCTATGGCTACACCTTC. Encoded protein: CASGRQVGYGYTF.

This chain connects TRBV21-1 to TRBJ2-7; TRBD1 was called by the table and not checked on the DNA. TRBV21-1 constitutes a pseudogene. CDR3 size: 15 residues. DNA of the CDR3: TGTGCCAGCAGCAAAGTTCAGGGCACCCTCTACGAGCAGTACTTC. It encodes CASSKVQGTLYEQYF.